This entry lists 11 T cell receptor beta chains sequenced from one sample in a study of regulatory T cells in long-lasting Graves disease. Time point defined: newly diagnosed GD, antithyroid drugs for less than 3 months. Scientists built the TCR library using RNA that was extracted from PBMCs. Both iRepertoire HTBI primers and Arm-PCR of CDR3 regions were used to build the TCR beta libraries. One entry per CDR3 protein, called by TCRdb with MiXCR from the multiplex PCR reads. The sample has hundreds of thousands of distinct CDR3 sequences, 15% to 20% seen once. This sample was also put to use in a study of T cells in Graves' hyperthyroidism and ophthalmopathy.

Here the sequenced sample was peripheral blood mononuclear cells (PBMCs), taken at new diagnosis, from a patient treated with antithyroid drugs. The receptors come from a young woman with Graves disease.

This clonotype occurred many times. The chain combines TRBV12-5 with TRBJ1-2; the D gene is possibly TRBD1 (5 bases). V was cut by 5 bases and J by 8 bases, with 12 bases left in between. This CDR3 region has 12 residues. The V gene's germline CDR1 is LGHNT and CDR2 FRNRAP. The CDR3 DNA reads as TGTGCTAGTGGTGGGGGGATCGGCGGCTACACCTTC. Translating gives CASGGGIGGYTF.

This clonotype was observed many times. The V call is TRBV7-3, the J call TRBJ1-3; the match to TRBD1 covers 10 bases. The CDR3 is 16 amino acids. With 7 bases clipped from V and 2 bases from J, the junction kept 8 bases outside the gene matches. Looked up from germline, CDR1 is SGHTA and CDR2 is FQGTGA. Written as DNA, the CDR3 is TGTGCCAGCAAGACAGGGGGCGCGTTTGCTGGAAACACCATATATTTT. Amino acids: CASKTGGAFAGNTIYF.

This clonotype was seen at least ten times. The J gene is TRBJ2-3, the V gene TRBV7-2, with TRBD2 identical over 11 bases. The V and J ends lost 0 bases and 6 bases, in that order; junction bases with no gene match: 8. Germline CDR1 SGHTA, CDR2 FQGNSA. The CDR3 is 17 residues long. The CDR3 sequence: CASSLAPTSGRGDTQYF. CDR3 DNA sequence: TGTGCCAGCAGCTTAGCCCCTACTAGCGGGAGAGGCGATACGCAGTATTTT.

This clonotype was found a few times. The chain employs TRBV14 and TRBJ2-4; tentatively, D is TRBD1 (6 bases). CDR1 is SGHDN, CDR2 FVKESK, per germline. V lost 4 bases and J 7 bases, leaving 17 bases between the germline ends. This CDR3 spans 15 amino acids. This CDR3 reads CASSPRRARGNIQYF. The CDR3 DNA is TGTGCCAGCAGCCCCCGGCGGGCGAGGGGGAACATTCAGTACTTC. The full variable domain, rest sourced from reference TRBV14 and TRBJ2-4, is EAGVTQFPSHSVIEKGQTVTLRCDPISGHDNLYWYRRVMGKEIKFLLHFVKESKQDESGMPNNRFLAERTGGTYSTLKVQPAELEDSGVYFCASSPRRARGNIQYFGAGTRLSVL.

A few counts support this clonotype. The CDR3 region is CASSLVGTGAYEQYF. In DNA, the CDR3 is TGTGCCAGCAGCTTAGTCGGGACAGGAGCCTACGAGCAGTACTTC. The rearrangement uses TRBV7-3 and TRBJ2-7, with 8 nucleotides matching TRBD1. V lost 2 bases and J lost 2; bases outside the gene matches: 5. Germline CDR1 is SGHTA and CDR2 is FQGTGA. The CDR3 contains 15 residues.

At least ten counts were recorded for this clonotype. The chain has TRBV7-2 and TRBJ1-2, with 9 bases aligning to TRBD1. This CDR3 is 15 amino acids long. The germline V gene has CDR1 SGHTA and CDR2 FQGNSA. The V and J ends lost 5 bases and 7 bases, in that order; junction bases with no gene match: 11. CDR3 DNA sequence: TGTGCCAGCAGCCAGACTGGGACAGGGAGAAGTGGCTACACCTTC. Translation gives CASSQTGTGRSGYTF.

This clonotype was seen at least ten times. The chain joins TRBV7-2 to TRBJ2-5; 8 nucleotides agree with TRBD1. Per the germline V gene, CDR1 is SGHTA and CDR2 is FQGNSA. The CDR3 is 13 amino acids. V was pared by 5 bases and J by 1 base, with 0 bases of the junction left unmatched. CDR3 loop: CASSTGGQETQYF. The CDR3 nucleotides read TGTGCCAGCAGCACAGGGGGCCAAGAGACCCAGTACTTC.

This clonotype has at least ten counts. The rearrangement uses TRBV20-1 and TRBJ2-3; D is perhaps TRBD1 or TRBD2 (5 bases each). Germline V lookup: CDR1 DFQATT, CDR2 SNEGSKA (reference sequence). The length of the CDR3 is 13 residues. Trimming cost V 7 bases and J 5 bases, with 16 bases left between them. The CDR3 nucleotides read TGCAGTGGGGACGGCGTGCTAGTAGATACGCAGTATTTT. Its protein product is CSGDGVLVDTQYF.

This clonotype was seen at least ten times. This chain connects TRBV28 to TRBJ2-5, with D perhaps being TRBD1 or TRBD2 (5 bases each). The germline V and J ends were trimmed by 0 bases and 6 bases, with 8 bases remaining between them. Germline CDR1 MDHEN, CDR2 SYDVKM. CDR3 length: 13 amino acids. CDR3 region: CASSLWGPKTQYF. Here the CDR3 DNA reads TGTGCCAGCAGTTTATGGGGACCGAAGACCCAGTACTTC.

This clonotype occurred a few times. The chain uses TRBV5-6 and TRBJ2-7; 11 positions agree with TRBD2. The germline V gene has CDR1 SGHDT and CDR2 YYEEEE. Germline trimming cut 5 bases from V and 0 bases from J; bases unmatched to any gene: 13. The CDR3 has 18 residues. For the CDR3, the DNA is TGTGCCAGCAGTGGGGGACTAGCGGCCCCCCGGTACTCCTACGAGCAGTACTTC. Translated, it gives CASSGGLAAPRYSYEQYF. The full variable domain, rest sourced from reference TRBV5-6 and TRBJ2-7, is DAGVTQSPTHLIKTRGQQVTLRCSPKSGHDTVSWYQQALGQGPQFIFQYYEEEERQRGNFPDRFSGHQFPNYSSELNVNALLLGDSALYLCASSGGLAAPRYSYEQYFGPGTRLTVT.

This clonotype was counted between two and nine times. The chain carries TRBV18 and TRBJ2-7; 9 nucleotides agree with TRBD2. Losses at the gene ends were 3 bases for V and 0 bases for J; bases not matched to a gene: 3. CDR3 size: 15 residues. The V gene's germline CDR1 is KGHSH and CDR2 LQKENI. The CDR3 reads CASSPVAGVSYEQYF. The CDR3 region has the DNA TGTGCCAGCTCACCGGTAGCGGGAGTCTCCTACGAGCAGTACTTC.